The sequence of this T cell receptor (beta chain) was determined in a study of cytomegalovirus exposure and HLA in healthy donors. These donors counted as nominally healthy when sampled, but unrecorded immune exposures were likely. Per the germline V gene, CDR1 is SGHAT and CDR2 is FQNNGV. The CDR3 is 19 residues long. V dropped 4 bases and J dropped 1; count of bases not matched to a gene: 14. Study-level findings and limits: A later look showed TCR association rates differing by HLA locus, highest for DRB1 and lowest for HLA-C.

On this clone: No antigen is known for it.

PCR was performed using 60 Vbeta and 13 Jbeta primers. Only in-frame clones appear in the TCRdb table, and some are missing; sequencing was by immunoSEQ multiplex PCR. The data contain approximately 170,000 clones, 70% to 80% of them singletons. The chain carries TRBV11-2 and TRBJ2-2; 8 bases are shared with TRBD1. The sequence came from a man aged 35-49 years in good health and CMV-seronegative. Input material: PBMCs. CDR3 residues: CASSSEYFDRGKNTGELFF. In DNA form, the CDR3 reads TGTGCCAGCAGCTCCGAGTATTTCGACAGGGGAAAGAACACCGGGGAGCTGTTTTTT.